The clone carrying this T cell receptor (beta chain) was observed a handful of times. The CDR3 loop spans 16 amino acids. V gave up 2 bases and J gave up 0 bases, with 11 bases separating them. The germline CDR1 and CDR2 sequences are MNHNS and SASEGT. The data stem from a study of blood T cell repertoires in COVID-19. About the research overall: Collection of acute and convalescent COVID-19 samples took place in the United States, Italy and Spain. From T cells, B-cell-depleted T cells, or PBMCs came the material, which was cDNA or gDNA.

In the source study's methods: Amplified reference gene primers provided the basis for estimating nucleated cell counts. Repertoires were generated with immunoSEQ multiplex PCR, while TCRdb's copy carries only in-frame clones and drops some. The DNA was the basis for D and trimming; V, J and clone size are from that table. The table has around 20,000 clones, more than 85% seen once; the top ten hold 6.5% to 9.5%. Sequenced sample: peripheral blood. The TCR comes from a woman aged 60-75 years with active COVID-19. The V gene is TRBV6-1, the J gene TRBJ1-3; the D gene is possibly TRBD1 (6 bases). The CDR3 DNA reads TGTGCCAGCAGTGAAAAGGACAGTCGCTCTGGAAACACCATATATTTT. Residues: CASSEKDSRSGNTIYF.